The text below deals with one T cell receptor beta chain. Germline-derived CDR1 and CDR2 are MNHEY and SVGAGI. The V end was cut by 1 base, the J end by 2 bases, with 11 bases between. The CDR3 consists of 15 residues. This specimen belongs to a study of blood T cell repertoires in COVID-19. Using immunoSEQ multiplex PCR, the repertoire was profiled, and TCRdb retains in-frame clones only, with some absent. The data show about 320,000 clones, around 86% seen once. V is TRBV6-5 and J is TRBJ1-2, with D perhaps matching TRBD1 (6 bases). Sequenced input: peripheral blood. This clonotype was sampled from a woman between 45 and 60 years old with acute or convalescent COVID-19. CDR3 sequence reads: CASSYYVQGNYGYTF. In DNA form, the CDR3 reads TGTGCCAGCAGTTACTACGTCCAGGGGAACTATGGCTACACCTTC.